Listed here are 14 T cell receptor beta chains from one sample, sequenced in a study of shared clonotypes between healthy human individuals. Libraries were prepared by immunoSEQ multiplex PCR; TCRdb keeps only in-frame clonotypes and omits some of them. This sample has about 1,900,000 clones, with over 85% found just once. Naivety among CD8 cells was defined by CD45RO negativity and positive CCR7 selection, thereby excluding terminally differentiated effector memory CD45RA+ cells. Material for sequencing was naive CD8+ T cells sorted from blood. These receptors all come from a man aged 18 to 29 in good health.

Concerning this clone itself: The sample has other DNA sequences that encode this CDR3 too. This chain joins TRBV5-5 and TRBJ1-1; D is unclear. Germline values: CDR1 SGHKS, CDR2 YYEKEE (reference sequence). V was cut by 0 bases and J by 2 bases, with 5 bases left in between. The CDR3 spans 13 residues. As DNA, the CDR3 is TGTGCCAGCAGCTTGGCGGCAAACACTGAAGCTTTCTTT. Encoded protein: CASSLAANTEAFF.

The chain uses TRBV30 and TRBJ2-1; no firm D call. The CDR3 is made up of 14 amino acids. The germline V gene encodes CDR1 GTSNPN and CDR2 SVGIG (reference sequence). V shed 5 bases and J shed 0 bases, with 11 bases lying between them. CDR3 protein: CAWGAENSYNEQFF. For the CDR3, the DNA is TGTGCCTGGGGCGCCGAAAACTCCTACAATGAGCAGTTCTTC.

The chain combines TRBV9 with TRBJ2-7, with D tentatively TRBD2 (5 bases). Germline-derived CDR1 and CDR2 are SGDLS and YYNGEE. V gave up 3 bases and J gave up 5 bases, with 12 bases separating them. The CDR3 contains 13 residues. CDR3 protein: CASSALFGDEQYF. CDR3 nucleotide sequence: TGTGCCAGCAGCGCCCTCTTCGGGGACGAGCAGTACTTC.

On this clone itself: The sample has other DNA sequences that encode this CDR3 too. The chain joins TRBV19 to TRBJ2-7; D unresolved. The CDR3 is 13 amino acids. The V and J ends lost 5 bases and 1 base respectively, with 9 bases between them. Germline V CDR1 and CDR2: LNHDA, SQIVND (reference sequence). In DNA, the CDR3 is TGTGCCAGTAGTCCCGGGCAGTCCTACGAGCAGTACTTC. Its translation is CASSPGQSYEQYF. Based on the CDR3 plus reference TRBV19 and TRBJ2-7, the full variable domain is DGGITQSPKYLFRKEGQNVTLSCEQNLNHDAMYWYRQDPGQGLRLIYYSQIVNDFQKGDIAEGYSVSREKKESFPLTVTSAQKNPTAFYLCASSPGQSYEQYFGPGTRLTVT.

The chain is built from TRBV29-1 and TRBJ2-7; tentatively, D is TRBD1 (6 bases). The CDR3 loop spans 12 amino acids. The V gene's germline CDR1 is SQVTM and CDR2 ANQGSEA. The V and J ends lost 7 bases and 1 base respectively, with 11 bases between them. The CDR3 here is CSGWDTSYEQYF. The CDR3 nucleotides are TGCAGCGGATGGGACACTTCCTACGAGCAGTACTTC.

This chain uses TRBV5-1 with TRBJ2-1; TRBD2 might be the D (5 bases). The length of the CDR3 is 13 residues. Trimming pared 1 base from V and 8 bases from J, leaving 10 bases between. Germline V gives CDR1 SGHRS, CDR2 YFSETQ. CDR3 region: CASSLLGVDEQFF. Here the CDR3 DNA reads TGCGCCAGCAGCTTGTTGGGAGTGGATGAGCAGTTCTTC.

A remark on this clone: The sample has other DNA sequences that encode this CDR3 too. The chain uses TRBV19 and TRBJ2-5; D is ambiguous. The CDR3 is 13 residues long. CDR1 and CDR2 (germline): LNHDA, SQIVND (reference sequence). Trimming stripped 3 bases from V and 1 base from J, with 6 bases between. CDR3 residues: CASSIRGQETQYF. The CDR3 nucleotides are TGTGCCAGTAGTATCCGAGGCCAAGAGACCCAGTACTTC. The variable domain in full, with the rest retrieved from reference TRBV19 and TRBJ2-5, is DGGITQSPKYLFRKEGQNVTLSCEQNLNHDAMYWYRQDPGQGLRLIYYSQIVNDFQKGDIAEGYSVSREKKESFPLTVTSAQKNPTAFYLCASSIRGQETQYFGPGTRLLVL.

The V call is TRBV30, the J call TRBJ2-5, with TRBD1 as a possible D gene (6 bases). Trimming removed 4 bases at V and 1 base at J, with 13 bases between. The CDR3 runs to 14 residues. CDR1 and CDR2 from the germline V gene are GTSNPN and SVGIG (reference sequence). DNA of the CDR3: TGTGCCTGGAACAAGGACAGCTCCCAAGAGACCCAGTACTTC. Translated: CAWNKDSSQETQYF.

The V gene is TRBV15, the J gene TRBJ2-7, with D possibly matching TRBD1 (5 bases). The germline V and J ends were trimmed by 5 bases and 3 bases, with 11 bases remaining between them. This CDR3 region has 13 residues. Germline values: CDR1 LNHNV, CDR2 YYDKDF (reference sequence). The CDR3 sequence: CATSETESYEQYF. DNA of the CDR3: TGTGCCACCAGCGAGACAGAGAGCTACGAGCAGTACTTC.

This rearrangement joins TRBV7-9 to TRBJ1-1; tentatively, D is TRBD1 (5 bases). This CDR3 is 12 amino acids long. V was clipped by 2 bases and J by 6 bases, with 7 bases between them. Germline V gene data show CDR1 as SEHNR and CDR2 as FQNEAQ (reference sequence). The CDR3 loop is CASSLRGAEAFF. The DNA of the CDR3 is TGTGCCAGCAGCTTACGAGGGGCTGAAGCTTTCTTT.

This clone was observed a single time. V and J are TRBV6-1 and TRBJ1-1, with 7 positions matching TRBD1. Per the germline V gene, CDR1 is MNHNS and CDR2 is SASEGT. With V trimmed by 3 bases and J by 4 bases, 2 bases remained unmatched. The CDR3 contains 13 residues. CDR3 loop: CASSDGTVTEAFF. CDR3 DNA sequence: TGTGCCAGCAGTGATGGGACAGTCACTGAAGCTTTCTTT.

CDR3 bases: TGTGCCAGCAGCCAAGCGTCAGGGGCCCAGCATTTT. Its translation is CASSQASGAQHF. The chain recombines TRBV14 with TRBJ1-5; D may be TRBD1 (6 bases). Germline V gives CDR1 SGHDN, CDR2 FVKESK. The CDR3 runs to 12 residues. The V end was cut by 1 base, the J end by 11 bases, with 9 bases between.

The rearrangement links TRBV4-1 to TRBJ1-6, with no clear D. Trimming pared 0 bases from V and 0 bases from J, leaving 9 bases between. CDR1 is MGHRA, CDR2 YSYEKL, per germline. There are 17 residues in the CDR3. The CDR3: CASSQEGRSSYNSPLHF. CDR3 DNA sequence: TGCGCCAGCAGCCAAGAAGGAAGGAGCTCCTATAATTCACCCCTCCACTTT.

The CDR3: CASSFLAGEPGEQYF. The CDR3 DNA reads TGTGCCAGCAGCTTTCTAGCGGGAGAGCCGGGCGAGCAGTACTTC. The chain is built from TRBV7-9 and TRBJ2-7; 10 bases map to TRBD2. V lost 3 bases, J lost 6 bases, and 8 bases stayed unmatched. The CDR3 contains 15 residues. From germline, CDR1 is SEHNR and CDR2 FQNEAQ (reference sequence).